This T cell receptor (beta chain) was profiled in a study of identical twins' blood T cells. TCR cDNA libraries came from RNA via a modified published protocol. MiXCR was run by TCRdb on the 5' RACE reads, yielding one entry per CDR3 protein. Of 350,000 to 400,000 distinct CDR3 sequences listed, 28% were seen once; the top ten hold 6.1%. With regard to this clonotype: Its antigen remains unidentified.

General study findings and limits: Each donor's most abundant TCRbeta clonotypes shared more CDR3 sequences with her twin than unrelated donors.

The CDR3 runs to 14 residues. With 0 bases clipped from V and 6 bases from J, the junction kept 2 bases outside the gene matches. Germline lookup yields CDR1 LGHNA and CDR2 YSLEER. The V and J genes are TRBV4-3 and TRBJ2-1, with 7 bases fitting TRBD2. Sequencing was performed on PBMCs. The receptor's source is a woman aged 18-49 years in good health. The CDR3 here is CASSQERTSNEQFF. The CDR3 coding sequence is TGCGCCAGCAGCCAAGAAAGGACTAGCAATGAGCAGTTCTTC.